What follows describes a single TCR beta chain. Its antigen remains unidentified. According to the study, genomic DNA was the template for TCR beta VDJ and CDR3 profiling. TCRdb re-analysed the reads in MiXCR, keeping a single row per CDR3 protein. The repertoire has 130,000 or so distinct CDR3 sequences, around two fifths of them found once; the top ten carry 8% to 9%. This sample is part of a study of CD8+CD57+ T cells in acquired aplastic anemia. Whole-study results and caveats: Shared by patients and controls, approximately 28 CD8+ CDR3s were abundant in patients.

Germline V lookup: CDR1 KGHSH, CDR2 LQKENI. The CDR3 is made up of 16 amino acids. The J segment lost 0 bases and the V segment lost 1 base, leaving 4 bases of the junction unmatched. Specimen: sorted CD4+, CD8+, or CD8+CD57+ T cells (not recorded which) from PBMCs. The clonotype was recovered from a human donor in good health, serving as a control. V is TRBV18 and J is TRBJ2-3, with 7 bases that match TRBD2. In DNA, the CDR3 is TGTGCCAGCTCACCACGACTAGCCATAAGCACAGATACGCAGTATTTT. Encoded protein: CASSPRLAISTDTQYF.